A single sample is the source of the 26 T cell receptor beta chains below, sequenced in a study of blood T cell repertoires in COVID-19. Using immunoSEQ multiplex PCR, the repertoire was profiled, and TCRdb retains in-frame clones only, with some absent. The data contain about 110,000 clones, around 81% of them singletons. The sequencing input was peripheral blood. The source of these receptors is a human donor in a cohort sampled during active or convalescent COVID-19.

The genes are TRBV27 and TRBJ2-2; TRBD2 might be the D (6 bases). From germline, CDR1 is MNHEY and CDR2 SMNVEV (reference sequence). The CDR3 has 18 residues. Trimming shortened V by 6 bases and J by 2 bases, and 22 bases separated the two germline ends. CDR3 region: CASSRRGGGATNTGELFF. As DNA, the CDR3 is TGTGCCAGCAGCCGCCGTGGCGGAGGGGCAACAAACACCGGGGAGCTGTTTTTT.

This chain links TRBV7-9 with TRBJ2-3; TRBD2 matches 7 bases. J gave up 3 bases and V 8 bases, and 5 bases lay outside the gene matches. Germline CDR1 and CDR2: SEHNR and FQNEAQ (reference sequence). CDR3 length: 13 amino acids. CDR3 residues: CASGLGFTDTQYF. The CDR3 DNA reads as TGTGCCAGCGGACTAGGATTTACAGATACGCAGTATTTT. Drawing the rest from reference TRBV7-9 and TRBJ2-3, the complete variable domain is DTGVSQNPRHKITKRGQNVTFRCDPISEHNRLYWYRQTLGQGPEFLTYFQNEAQLEKSRLLSDRFSAERPKGSFSTLEIQRTEQGDSAMYLCASGLGFTDTQYFGPGTRLTVL.

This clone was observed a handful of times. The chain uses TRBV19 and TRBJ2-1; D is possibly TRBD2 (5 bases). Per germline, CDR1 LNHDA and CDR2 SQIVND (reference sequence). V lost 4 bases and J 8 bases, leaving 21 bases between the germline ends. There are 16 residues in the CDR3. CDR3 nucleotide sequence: TGTGCCAGTAGTACAGCCTCGGCGGGCTATGGCGATGAGCAGTTCTTC. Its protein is CASSTASAGYGDEQFF.

The CDR3 sequence: CASSDRDSTSYEQYF. In DNA, the CDR3 is TGTGCCAGCAGCGACCGGGACAGTACCTCCTACGAGCAGTACTTC. This chain joins TRBV13 and TRBJ2-7, with TRBD1 identical over 7 bases. V was pared by 5 bases and J by 0 bases, with 7 bases of the junction left unmatched. The CDR3 covers 15 residues. Germline CDR1 PRHDT, CDR2 FYEKMQ (reference sequence).

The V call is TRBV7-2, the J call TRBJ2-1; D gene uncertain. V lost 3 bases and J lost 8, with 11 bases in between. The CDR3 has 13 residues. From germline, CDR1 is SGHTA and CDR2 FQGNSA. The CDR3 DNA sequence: TGTGCCAGCAGCTTCTGGCCATACGATGAGCAGTTCTTC. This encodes CASSFWPYDEQFF.

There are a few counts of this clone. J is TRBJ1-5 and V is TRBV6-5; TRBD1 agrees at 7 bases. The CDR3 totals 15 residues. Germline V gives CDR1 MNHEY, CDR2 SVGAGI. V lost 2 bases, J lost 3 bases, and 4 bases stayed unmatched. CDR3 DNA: TGTGCCAGCAGTTACGGGGGACAGTACAATCAGCCCCAGCATTTT. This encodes CASSYGGQYNQPQHF.

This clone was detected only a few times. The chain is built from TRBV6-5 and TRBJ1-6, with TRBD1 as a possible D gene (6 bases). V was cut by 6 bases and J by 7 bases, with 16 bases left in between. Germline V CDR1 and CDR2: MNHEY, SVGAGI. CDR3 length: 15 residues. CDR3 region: CASRASQGQNSPLHF. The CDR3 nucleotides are TGTGCCAGCAGAGCCTCACAGGGTCAGAATTCACCCCTCCACTTT.

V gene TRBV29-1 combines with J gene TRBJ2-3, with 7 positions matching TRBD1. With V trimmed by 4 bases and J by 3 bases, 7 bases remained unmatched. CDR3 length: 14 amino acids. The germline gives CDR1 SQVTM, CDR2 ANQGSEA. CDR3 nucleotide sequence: TGCAGCGTTGCGCAGGGGGTTTTAACAGATACGCAGTATTTT. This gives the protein CSVAQGVLTDTQYF.

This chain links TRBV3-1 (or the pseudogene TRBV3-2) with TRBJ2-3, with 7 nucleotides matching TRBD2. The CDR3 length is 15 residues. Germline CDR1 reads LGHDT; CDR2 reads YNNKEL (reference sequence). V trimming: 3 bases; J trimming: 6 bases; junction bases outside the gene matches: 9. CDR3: CASSQSGVGRDTQYF. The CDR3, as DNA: TGTGCCAGCAGCCAGAGCGGGGTCGGGCGGGATACGCAGTATTTT.

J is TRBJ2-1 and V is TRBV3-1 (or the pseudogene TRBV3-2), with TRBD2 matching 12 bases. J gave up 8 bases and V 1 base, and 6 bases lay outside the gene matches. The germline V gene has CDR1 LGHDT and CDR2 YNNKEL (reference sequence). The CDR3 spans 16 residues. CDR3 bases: TGTGCCAGCAGCCAAGTGGGACTAGCGGGCAGGGATGAGCAGTTCTTC. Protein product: CASSQVGLAGRDEQFF.

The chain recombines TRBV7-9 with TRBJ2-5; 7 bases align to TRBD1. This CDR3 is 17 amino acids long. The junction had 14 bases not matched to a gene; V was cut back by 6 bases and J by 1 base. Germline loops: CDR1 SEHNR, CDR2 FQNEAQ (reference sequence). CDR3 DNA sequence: TGTGCCAGCAGATCTTCGATGGACAGGCCCACCCAAGAGACCCAGTACTTC. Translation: CASRSSMDRPTQETQYF.

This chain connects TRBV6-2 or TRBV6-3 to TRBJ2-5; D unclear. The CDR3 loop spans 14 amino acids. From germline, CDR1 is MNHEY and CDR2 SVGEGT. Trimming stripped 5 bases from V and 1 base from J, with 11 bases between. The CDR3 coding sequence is TGTGCCAGCAGTCGACCACGGAGCCAAGAGACCCAGTACTTC. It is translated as CASSRPRSQETQYF.

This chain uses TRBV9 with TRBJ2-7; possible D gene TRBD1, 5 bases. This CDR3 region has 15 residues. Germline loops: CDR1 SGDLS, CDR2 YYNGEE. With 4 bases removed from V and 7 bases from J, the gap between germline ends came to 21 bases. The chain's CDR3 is CASSPMRQSVIEQYF. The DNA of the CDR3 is TGTGCCAGCAGCCCCATGAGACAGAGCGTTATTGAGCAGTACTTC.

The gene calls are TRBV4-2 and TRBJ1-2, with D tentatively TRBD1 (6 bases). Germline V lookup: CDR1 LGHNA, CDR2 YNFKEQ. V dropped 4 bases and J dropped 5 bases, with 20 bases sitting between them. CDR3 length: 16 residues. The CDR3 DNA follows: TGTGCCAGCAGCCGAACCCAGGACAGAAGTGTTTATGGCTACACCTTC. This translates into CASSRTQDRSVYGYTF.

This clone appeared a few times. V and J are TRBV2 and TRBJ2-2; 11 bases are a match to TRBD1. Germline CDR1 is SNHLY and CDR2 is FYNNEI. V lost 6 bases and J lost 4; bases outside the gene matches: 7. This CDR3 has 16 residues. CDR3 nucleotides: TGTGCCAGCAGGCCGAGGACAGGGGGCTTCACCGGGGAGCTGTTTTTT. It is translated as CASRPRTGGFTGELFF.

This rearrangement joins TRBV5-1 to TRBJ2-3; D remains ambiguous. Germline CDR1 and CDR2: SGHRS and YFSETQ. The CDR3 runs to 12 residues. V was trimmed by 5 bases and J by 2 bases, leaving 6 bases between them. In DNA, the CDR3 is TGCGCCAGCAGTTTAGTCACAGATACGCAGTATTTT. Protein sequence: CASSLVTDTQYF.

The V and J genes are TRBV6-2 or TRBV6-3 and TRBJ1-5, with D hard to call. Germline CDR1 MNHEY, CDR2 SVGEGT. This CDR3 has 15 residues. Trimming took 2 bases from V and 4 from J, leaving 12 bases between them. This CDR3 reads CASSYPLVLNQPQHF. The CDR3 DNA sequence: TGTGCCAGCAGTTACCCGTTGGTGCTAAATCAGCCCCAGCATTTT.

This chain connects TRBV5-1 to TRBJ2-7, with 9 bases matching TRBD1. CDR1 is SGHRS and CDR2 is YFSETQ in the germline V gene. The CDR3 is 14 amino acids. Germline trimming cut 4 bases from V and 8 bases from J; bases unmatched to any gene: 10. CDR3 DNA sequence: TGCGCCAGCAGCGGGGGGGACAGGGCCTCCCAGCAGTACTTC. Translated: CASSGGDRASQQYF.

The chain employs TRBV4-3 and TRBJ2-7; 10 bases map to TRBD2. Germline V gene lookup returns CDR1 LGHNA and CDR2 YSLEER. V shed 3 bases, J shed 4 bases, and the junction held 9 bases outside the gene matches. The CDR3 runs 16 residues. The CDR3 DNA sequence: TGCGCCAGCAGCCATCTCCCAGCGGGAGGGCCTTACGAGCAGTACTTC. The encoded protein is CASSHLPAGGPYEQYF.

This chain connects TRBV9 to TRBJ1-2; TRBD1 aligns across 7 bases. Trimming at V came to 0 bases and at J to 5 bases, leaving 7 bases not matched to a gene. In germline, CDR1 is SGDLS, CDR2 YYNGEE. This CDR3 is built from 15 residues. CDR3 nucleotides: TGTGCCAGCAGCGTAGTTGGTACAGGGGAATATGGCTACACCTTC. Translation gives CASSVVGTGEYGYTF.

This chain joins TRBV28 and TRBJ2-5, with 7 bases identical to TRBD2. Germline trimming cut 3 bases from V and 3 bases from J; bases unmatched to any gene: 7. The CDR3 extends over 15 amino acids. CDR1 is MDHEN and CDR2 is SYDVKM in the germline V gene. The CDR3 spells CASSLGGSREETQYF. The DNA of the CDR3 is TGTGCCAGCAGTTTGGGCGGGAGTAGAGAAGAGACCCAGTACTTC. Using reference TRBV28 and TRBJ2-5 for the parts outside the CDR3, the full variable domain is DVKVTQSSRYLVKRTGEKVFLECVQDMDHENMFWYRQDPGLGLRLIYFSYDVKMKEKGDIPEGYSVSREKKERFSLILESASTNQTSMYLCASSLGGSREETQYFGPGTRLLVL.

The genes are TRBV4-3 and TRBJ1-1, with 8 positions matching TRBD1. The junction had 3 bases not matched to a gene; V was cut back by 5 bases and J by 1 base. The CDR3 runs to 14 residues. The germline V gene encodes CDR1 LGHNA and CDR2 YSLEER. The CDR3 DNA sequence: TGCGCCAGCAGCGTCGGGACAGGGAACACTGAAGCTTTCTTT. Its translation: CASSVGTGNTEAFF.

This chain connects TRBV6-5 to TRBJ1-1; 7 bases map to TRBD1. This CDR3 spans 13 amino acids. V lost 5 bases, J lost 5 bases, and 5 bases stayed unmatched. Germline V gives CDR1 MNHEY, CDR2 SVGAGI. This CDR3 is CASSRQGLTEAFF. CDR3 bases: TGTGCCAGCAGTAGACAGGGTTTAACTGAAGCTTTCTTT.

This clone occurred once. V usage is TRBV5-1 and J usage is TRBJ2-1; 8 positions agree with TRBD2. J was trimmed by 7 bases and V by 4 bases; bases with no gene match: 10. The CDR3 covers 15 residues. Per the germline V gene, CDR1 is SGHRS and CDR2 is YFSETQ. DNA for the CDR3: TGCGCCAGCAGCGGGAACGGGAGGGCCTGGAATGAGCAGTTCTTC. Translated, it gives CASSGNGRAWNEQFF.

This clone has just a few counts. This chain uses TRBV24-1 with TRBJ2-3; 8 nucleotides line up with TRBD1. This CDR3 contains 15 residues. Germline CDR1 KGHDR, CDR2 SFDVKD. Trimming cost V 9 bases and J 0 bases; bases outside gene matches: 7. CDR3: CATSRRTGSTDTQYF. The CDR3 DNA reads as TGTGCCACCTCTAGGAGGACAGGGAGCACAGATACGCAGTATTTT.

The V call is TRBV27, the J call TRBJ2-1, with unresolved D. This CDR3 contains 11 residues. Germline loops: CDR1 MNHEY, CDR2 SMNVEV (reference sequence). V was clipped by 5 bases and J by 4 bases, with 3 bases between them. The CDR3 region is CASSRYNEQFF. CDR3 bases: TGTGCCAGCAGTCGGTACAATGAGCAGTTCTTC.